This T cell receptor (beta chain) came from a study of early T cells in non-severe SARS-CoV-2 infection. In germline, CDR1 is LNHDA, CDR2 SQIVND (reference sequence). Between the trimmed V and J ends, which lost 4 bases and 7 bases, there was a span of 14 bases. The CDR3 is 14 residues long. This clonotype was counted only a few times. TCRdb redid the calling of the 5' RACE reads with MiXCR, one entry per CDR3 protein. The table includes more than 60,000 distinct CDR3 sequences, approximately 12% detected once. The TCR was taken from an adult who was a healthcare worker with PCR-confirmed SARS-CoV-2 infection or an uninfected control (not recorded which). The donor label of this sample is uncertain. The chain is built from TRBV19 and TRBJ2-1; D is ambiguous. The sequences come from whole blood, collected at baseline. CDR3 DNA: TGTGCCAGTAGTAACCCCCGCCCAATGAATGAGCAGTTCTTC. Its protein is CASSNPRPMNEQFF.